These T cell receptor beta chains were read from a single sample in a study of blood T cell repertoires in COVID-19. The protocol was immunoSEQ multiplex PCR, while the TCRdb copy is restricted to in-frame clones and leaves out a portion. Of about 24,000 clones in the sample, roughly 89% were seen once. The material sequenced was peripheral blood. The receptors come from a human donor in a cohort sampled during active COVID-19. CDR3s include the opening cysteine and the closing phenylalanine or tryptophan. Each record gives: J gene, D gene, clone size, V gene, CDR3 length, CDR3 DNA, CDR3 protein. The D gene is left open where the match is weak. Size values are once, few and many counts, or a class for expanded clones, and some rows have none.

J: TRBJ2-1
D: TRBD2
size: .
V: TRBV9
length: 15
DNA: TGTGCCAGCAGCGTGACGGGAGGATCCTACAATGAGCAGTTCTTC
CDR3: CASSVTGGSYNEQFF

J: TRBJ2-7
D: TRBD1
size: .
V: TRBV10-3
length: 15
DNA: TGTGCCATCAGTGAGTCTTTAGGACAGGGCTACGAGCAGTACTTC
CDR3: CAISESLGQGYEQYF

J: TRBJ1-1
D: TRBD1
size: .
V: TRBV7-2
length: 14
DNA: TGTGCCAGCAGCAAAAGCGGGACAGGGTGGATAGCTTTCTTT
CDR3: CASSKSGTGWIAFF

J: TRBJ2-5
D: .
size: .
V: TRBV29-1
length: 15
DNA: TGCAGCGGCACCAACAGGGGCTTGGCGGGGGAGACCCAGTACTTC
CDR3: CSGTNRGLAGETQYF

J: TRBJ1-6
D: .
size: .
V: TRBV5-5
length: 15
DNA: TGTGCCAGCAGCTCCCGACAGGTTTATAATTCACCCCTCCACTTT
CDR3: CASSSRQVYNSPLHF

J: TRBJ2-3
D: .
size: .
V: TRBV5-1
length: 14
DNA: TGCGCCAGCAGCCTTAGGGGTAGCACAGATACGCAGTATTTT
CDR3: CASSLRGSTDTQYF

J: TRBJ2-1
D: TRBD2
size: .
V: TRBV6-5
length: 15
DNA: TGTGCCAGCAGCCAGGGACTAGCGGTCTACAATGAGCAGTTCTTC
CDR3: CASSQGLAVYNEQFF

J: TRBJ1-5
D: .
size: few
V: TRBV27
length: 16
DNA: TGTGCCAGCAGTTTTCTGGGAAGGGGTAGCAATCAGCCCCAGCATTTT
CDR3: CASSFLGRGSNQPQHF

J: TRBJ2-1
D: TRBD2
size: .
V: TRBV12-3/TRBV12-4
length: 13
DNA: TGTGCCAGCGTACCCACCGGGGGGTATGAGCAGTTCTTC
CDR3: CASVPTGGYEQFF

J: TRBJ2-3
D: TRBD1
size: .
V: TRBV5-1
length: 14
DNA: TGCGCCAGCAGCAGACAGGGGGCCCGAGATACGCAGTATTTT
CDR3: CASSRQGARDTQYF

J: TRBJ1-2
D: TRBD1
size: .
V: TRBV7-9
length: 14
DNA: TGTGCCAGCAGCTACTTGACAGGGGGCGATGGCTACACCTTC
CDR3: CASSYLTGGDGYTF

J: TRBJ1-5
D: TRBD1
size: .
V: TRBV24-1
length: 16
DNA: TGTGCCACCAGCGGAACGCCGGACAGGGGACTTCAGCCCCAGCATTTT
CDR3: CATSGTPDRGLQPQHF

J: TRBJ1-2
D: .
size: .
V: TRBV3-1/TRBV3-2
length: 16
DNA: TGTGCCAGCAGCTCTCGTCTCCTAGGGGCGGCCTATGGCTACACCTTC
CDR3: CASSSRLLGAAYGYTF

J: TRBJ1-2
D: .
size: .
V: TRBV5-4
length: 15
DNA: TGTGCCAGCAGCAGGGCCGGGACGGAGGGATGGGGCTACACCTTC
CDR3: CASSRAGTEGWGYTF

J: TRBJ1-2
D: .
size: .
V: TRBV6-5
length: 13
DNA: TGTGCCAGCGCATTGGCGGGGAACTATGGCTACACCTTC
CDR3: CASALAGNYGYTF

J: TRBJ2-7
D: .
size: .
V: TRBV4-3
length: 15
DNA: TGCGCCAGCAGCCAAGAGGCAGGGGCCTCCTACGAGCAGTACTTC
CDR3: CASSQEAGASYEQYF

J: TRBJ2-5
D: .
size: once
V: TRBV11-3
length: 14
DNA: TGTGCCAGCAGCTCCCGTAAGGGGGAAGAGACCCAGTACTTC
CDR3: CASSSRKGEETQYF

J: TRBJ2-2
D: .
size: .
V: TRBV6-6
length: 16
DNA: TGTGCCAGCAGTTACGGGGAGAAGTCGAACACCGGGGAGCTGTTTTTT
CDR3: CASSYGEKSNTGELFF

J: TRBJ1-2
D: .
size: .
V: TRBV28
length: 11
DNA: TGTGCCAGCAGTCTGAAGAGGGGCTACACCTTC
CDR3: CASSLKRGYTF

J: TRBJ1-5
D: .
size: .
V: TRBV18
length: 15
DNA: TGTGCCAGCTCACCAGTACCAGTTAGCAATCAGCCCCAGCATTTT
CDR3: CASSPVPVSNQPQHF

J: TRBJ2-5
D: .
size: .
V: TRBV4-1
length: 15
DNA: TGCGCCAGCAGCTCTAGGGGGGGCAGGGTAGAGACCCAGTACTTC
CDR3: CASSSRGGRVETQYF

J: TRBJ2-7
D: TRBD1
size: .
V: TRBV10-3
length: 14
DNA: TGTGCCATTTCGGGGGGACAGGGGGTCCACGAGCAGTACTTC
CDR3: CAISGGQGVHEQYF

J: TRBJ1-6
D: .
size: .
V: TRBV4-3
length: 15
DNA: TGCGCCAGCAGCCCAGGACAGTCCGGCGATTCACCCCTCCACTTT
CDR3: CASSPGQSGDSPLHF

J: TRBJ2-1
D: .
size: .
V: TRBV19
length: 16
DNA: TGTGCCAGTAGTAGTCTGGTCAGGGGAGATTACAATGAGCAGTTCTTC
CDR3: CASSSLVRGDYNEQFF

J: TRBJ2-1
D: TRBD1
size: .
V: TRBV28
length: 12
DNA: TGTGCCAGCACCTGGACAGGTGATGAGCAGTTCTTC
CDR3: CASTWTGDEQFF

J: TRBJ2-2
D: TRBD2
size: .
V: TRBV3-1/TRBV3-2
length: 22
DNA: TGTGCCAGCAGCCAAGATCCGCACAAAGGACTAGCGGGGGACGCGAACACCGGGGAGCTGTTTTTT
CDR3: CASSQDPHKGLAGDANTGELFF

J: TRBJ2-2
D: .
size: .
V: TRBV9
length: 14
DNA: TGTGCCAGCAGCGTAGACACAGGGTCCGGGGAGCTGTTTTTT
CDR3: CASSVDTGSGELFF

J: TRBJ2-5
D: TRBD2
size: .
V: TRBV5-1
length: 13
DNA: TGCGCCAGCAGCTGGAGCGGGGGGGAGACCCAGTACTTC
CDR3: CASSWSGGETQYF

J: TRBJ1-6
D: .
size: once
V: TRBV25-1
length: 15
DNA: TGTGCCAGCAGTGAATACCAAGGGAGTAATTCACCCCTCCACTTT
CDR3: CASSEYQGSNSPLHF

J: TRBJ1-2
D: TRBD1
size: .
V: TRBV6-5
length: 14
DNA: TGTGCCAGCCGACCCGGGACAGGATTTTATGGCTACACCTTC
CDR3: CASRPGTGFYGYTF

J: TRBJ1-2
D: .
size: once
V: TRBV19
length: 14
DNA: TGTGCCAGTAGTCTTCCCAGGGAATTCTATGGCTACACCTTC
CDR3: CASSLPREFYGYTF

J: TRBJ1-2
D: .
size: .
V: TRBV7-9
length: 13
DNA: TGTGCCAGCAGCTTAGGGCAGAACTATGGCTACACCTTC
CDR3: CASSLGQNYGYTF

J: TRBJ2-1
D: TRBD2
size: .
V: TRBV24-1
length: 15
DNA: TGTGCCACCAGTACTAGCGGGGCCGCCTACAATGAGCAGTTCTTC
CDR3: CATSTSGAAYNEQFF

J: TRBJ2-7
D: TRBD1
size: few
V: TRBV13
length: 13
DNA: TGTGCCAGCAGCTTCGACAGGGCCTACGAGCAGTACTTC
CDR3: CASSFDRAYEQYF

J: TRBJ2-3
D: .
size: .
V: TRBV4-3
length: 15
DNA: TGCGCCAGCAGCCAAGATGGCGGGTACACAGATACGCAGTATTTT
CDR3: CASSQDGGYTDTQYF

J: TRBJ2-2
D: .
size: .
V: TRBV9
length: 16
DNA: TGTGCCAGCAGCGTATCCGTGGGAGTTGGTACCGGGGAGCTGTTTTTT
CDR3: CASSVSVGVGTGELFF

J: TRBJ2-7
D: TRBD1
size: .
V: TRBV5-4
length: 14
DNA: TGTGCCAGCAGCTTGCGACAGGGGCCCTACGAGCAGTACTTC
CDR3: CASSLRQGPYEQYF

J: TRBJ2-3
D: TRBD2
size: .
V: TRBV5-5
length: 14
DNA: TGTGCCAGCAGCCTGTCGGGGGGGAGAGATACGCAGTATTTT
CDR3: CASSLSGGRDTQYF

J: TRBJ1-1
D: .
size: once
V: TRBV18
length: 16
DNA: TGTGCCAGCGCCAAAGACTTGGGTAACATCGCCACTGAAGCTTTCTTT
CDR3: CASAKDLGNIATEAFF

J: TRBJ2-7
D: .
size: .
V: TRBV19
length: 13
DNA: TGTGCCAGTAGTATGGCCTCCCCCTACGAGCAGTACTTC
CDR3: CASSMASPYEQYF

J: TRBJ1-3
D: .
size: few
V: TRBV9
length: 17
DNA: TGTGCCAGCAGCGGAGACAGGCAGGGACGTTGTTTATTCGCCATATATTTT
CDR3: CASSGDRQGRCLFAIYF

J: TRBJ2-7
D: .
size: once
V: TRBV19
length: 14
DNA: TGTGCCAGTAGTGTCCACAGGGAAAGGCGCGAGCAGTACTTC
CDR3: CASSVHRERREQYF

J: TRBJ2-7
D: .
size: .
V: TRBV5-6
length: 18
DNA: TGTGCCAGCAGCTTGACGGTAGGGGATAGCCCCAACCGCCACGAGCAGTACTTC
CDR3: CASSLTVGDSPNRHEQYF

J: TRBJ2-5
D: .
size: .
V: TRBV7-2
length: 14
DNA: TGTGCCAGCAGCTTAGATAGCGCCGGGGAGACCCAGTACTTC
CDR3: CASSLDSAGETQYF

J: TRBJ2-6
D: .
size: .
V: TRBV18
length: 18
DNA: TGTGCCAGCTCACCGCTGGAGAACCCGGTCCCCTCAGCCAACGTCCTGACTTTC
CDR3: CASSPLENPVPSANVLTF

J: TRBJ2-2
D: TRBD2
size: .
V: TRBV11-2
length: 15
DNA: TGTGCCAGCAGCCCTTCCGGGACTAGCACCGGGGAGCTGTTTTTT
CDR3: CASSPSGTSTGELFF